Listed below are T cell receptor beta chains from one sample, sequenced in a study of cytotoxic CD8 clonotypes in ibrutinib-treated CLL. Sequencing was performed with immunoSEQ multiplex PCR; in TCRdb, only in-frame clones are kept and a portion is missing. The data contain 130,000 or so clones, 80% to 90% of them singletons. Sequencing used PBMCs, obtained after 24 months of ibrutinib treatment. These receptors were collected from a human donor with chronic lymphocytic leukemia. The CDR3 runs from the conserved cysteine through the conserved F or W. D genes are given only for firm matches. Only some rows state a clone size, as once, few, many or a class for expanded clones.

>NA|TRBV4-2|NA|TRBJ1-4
TGTGCCAGCAGCCCTGCGGTCGGGAGTCCAACTAATGAAAAACTGTTTTTT
CASSPAVGSPTNEKLFF
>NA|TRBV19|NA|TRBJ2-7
TGTGCCAGTAGTATAGATCAAGGGTACGAGCAGTACTTC
CASSIDQGYEQYF
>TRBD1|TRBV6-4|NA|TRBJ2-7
TGTGCCAGCAGTTCTACCCGGGACAGCCCCTACGAGCAGTACTTC
CASSSTRDSPYEQYF
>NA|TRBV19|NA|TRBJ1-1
TGTGCCACCACACGACCCCCAAGGAACACTGAAGCTTTCTTT
CATTRPPRNTEAFF
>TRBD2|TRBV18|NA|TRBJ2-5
TGTGCCAGCTCACCAGGGCTAGCGGGGACGGAGACCCAGTACTTC
CASSPGLAGTETQYF
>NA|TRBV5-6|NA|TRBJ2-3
TGTGCCAGCAGGGAGGGCCATGAGCCCACAGATACGCAGTATTTT
CASREGHEPTDTQYF
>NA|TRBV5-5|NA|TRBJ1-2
TGTGCCAGCAGCGCTGCAGGGCGAGGCGGGTATGGCTACACCTTC
CASSAAGRGGYGYTF
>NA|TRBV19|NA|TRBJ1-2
TGTGCCAGTAGTGGACAGCACTATGGCTACACCTTC
CASSGQHYGYTF
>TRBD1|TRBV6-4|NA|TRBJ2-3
TGTGCCAGCAGTGCCTTTGACAGGGGGTCACATACGCAGTATTTT
CASSAFDRGSHTQYF
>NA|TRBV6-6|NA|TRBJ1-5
TGTGCCAGCAGCCTACGGGCTGGGGCTAGCAATCAGCCCCAGCATTTT
CASSLRAGASNQPQHF
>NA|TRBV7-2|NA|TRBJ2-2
TGTGCCAGCAGCTTAATCCGGGGTCGTACCGGGGAGCTGTTTTTT
CASSLIRGRTGELFF
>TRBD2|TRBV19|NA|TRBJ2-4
TGTGCCAGTAGGGGTGTAGCGGGGGGTTATATTCAGTACTTC
CASRGVAGGYIQYF
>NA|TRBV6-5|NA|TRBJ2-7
TGTGCCAGCAAAAACAGCCTATACGAGCAGTACTTC
CASKNSLYEQYF
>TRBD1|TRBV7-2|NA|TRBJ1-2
TGTGCCAGCAGCTTAATCGGGACAGGGGGCCGTGGCTACACCTTC
CASSLIGTGGRGYTF
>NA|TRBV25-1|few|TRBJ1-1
TGTGCCAGCAGTGCGGCCATGAACACTGAAGCTTTCTTT
CASSAAMNTEAFF
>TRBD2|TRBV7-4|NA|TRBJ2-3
TGTGCCAGCATCTTCTGTGGGGCTAGCGGGTGCACAGATACGCAGTATTTT
CASIFCGASGCTDTQYF
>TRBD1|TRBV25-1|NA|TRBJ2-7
TGTGCCAGCAGTGAATCTATTTGCGCCTGGACAGGGAATTACGAGCAGTACTTC
CASSESICAWTGNYEQYF
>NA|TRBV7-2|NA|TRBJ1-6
TGTGCCAGCAGCCCCCGGGGGGTTTATAATTCACCCCTCCACTTT
CASSPRGVYNSPLHF
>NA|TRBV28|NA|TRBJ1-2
TGTGCCAGCAACCCCAGTGGTGCAGACTATGGCTACACCTTC
CASNPSGADYGYTF
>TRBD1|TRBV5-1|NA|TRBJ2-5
TGCGCCAGCAGCTTGGCTTTAGGGGGCGCCAGAGAGACCCAGTACTTC
CASSLALGGARETQYF
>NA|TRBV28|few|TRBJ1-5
TGTGCCAGCAGTACCCGACGGGTGAATCAGCCCCAGCATTTT
CASSTRRVNQPQHF
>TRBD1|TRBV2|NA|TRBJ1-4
TGTGCCAGCAGTGAAGCGGACAGGGGTGAAAAACTGTTTTTT
CASSEADRGEKLFF
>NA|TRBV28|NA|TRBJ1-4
TGTGCCAGCAGTCCCCTGGGGTCAACTAATGAAAAACTGTTTTTT
CASSPLGSTNEKLFF
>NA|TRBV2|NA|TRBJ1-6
TGTGCCAGCAGAACCCAAGGACAGTATAATTCACCCCTCCACTTT
CASRTQGQYNSPLHF
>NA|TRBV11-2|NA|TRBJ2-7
TGTGCCAGCAGTTTCGGGACACCCGACTACGAGCAGTACTTC
CASSFGTPDYEQYF